The 23 T cell receptor beta chains reported below all come from one sample, sequenced in a study of blood T cell repertoires in COVID-19. Assay: immunoSEQ multiplex PCR; the TCRdb copy retains only in-frame clones and omits some. The table records hundreds of thousands of clones, around 84% of them present only once. Sequenced: PBMCs or T cells enriched from blood (not recorded which). The origin of the receptors is a man aged 30 to 45 with acute COVID-19.

The chain is built from TRBV5-4 and TRBJ1-2; D remains ambiguous. Looked up from germline, CDR1 is SGHNT and CDR2 is YYREEE (reference sequence). This CDR3 is 12 amino acids long. With 3 bases removed from V and 7 bases from J, the gap between germline ends came to 10 bases. CDR3 in DNA: TGTGCCAGCAGCTCGGCAGCGGGTGGCTACACCTTC. Translated: CASSSAAGGYTF.

Written as DNA, the CDR3 is TGTGCCAGCAGCAAAGGGGACGGCATCCTGGGAGGGGACACTGAAGCTTTCTTT. Protein: CASSKGDGILGGDTEAFF. The chain carries TRBV21-1 and TRBJ1-1. TRBV21-1 has pseudogene status. The CDR3 contains 18 residues.

This rearrangement joins TRBV24-1 to TRBJ1-6; D call uncertain. Germline V gene sequence: CDR1 KGHDR, CDR2 SFDVKD. CDR3 length: 14 amino acids. V lost 6 bases and J 7 bases, leaving 12 bases between the germline ends. CDR3 nucleotide sequence: TGTGCCACCAGTCCAGGAACCCTCAATTCACCCCTCCACTTT. Translating it yields CATSPGTLNSPLHF.

The genes are TRBV7-2 and TRBJ1-5; 7 bases line up with TRBD1. V lost 5 bases and J lost 3; bases outside the gene matches: 4. The germline gives CDR1 SGHTA, CDR2 FQGNSA. The CDR3 sequence is 14 residues long. The CDR3 bases are TGTGCCAGCAGCCAAGGGACAGACAATCAGCCCCAGCATTTT. Its protein product is CASSQGTDNQPQHF. Variable domain in full (rest from reference TRBV7-2 and TRBJ1-5): GAGVSQSPSNKVTEKGKDVELRCDPISGHTALYWYRQSLGQGLEFLIYFQGNSAPDKSGLPSDRFSAERTGGSVSTLTIQRTQQEDSAVYLCASSQGTDNQPQHFGDGTRLSIL.

This chain links TRBV9 with TRBJ1-3; D not certain. Trimming stripped 5 bases from V and 0 bases from J, with 9 bases between. CDR1 is SGDLS, CDR2 YYNGEE, per germline. The CDR3 is 14 amino acids. The CDR3 region is CASSFGFSGNTIYF. CDR3 nucleotide sequence: TGTGCCAGCAGTTTCGGTTTCTCTGGAAACACCATATATTTT.

This chain joins TRBV28 and TRBJ2-1; D is uncertain. The CDR3 sequence is 13 residues long. The germline gives CDR1 MDHEN, CDR2 SYDVKM. V gave up 4 bases and J gave up 7 bases, with 11 bases separating them. In DNA, the CDR3 is TGTGCCAGCAGTTCTGGCCCCTTGAATGAGCAGTTCTTC. This encodes CASSSGPLNEQFF.

The chain combines TRBV13 with TRBJ1-1; D is unclear. Trimming took 6 bases from V and 2 from J, leaving 16 bases between them. The CDR3 loop spans 15 amino acids. Germline assignment: CDR1 PRHDT and CDR2 FYEKMQ (reference sequence). CDR3 coding DNA: TGTGCCAGCAGTCACGACGAGGGATTAAACACTGAAGCTTTCTTT. Residues: CASSHDEGLNTEAFF.

The CDR3 loop is CASSPAGAEQYV. The CDR3 DNA sequence: TGTGCCAGCTCACCGGCGGGCGCCGAGCAGTACGTC. The chain combines TRBV18 with TRBJ2-7, with D possibly matching TRBD2 (5 bases). This CDR3 has 12 residues. Germline CDR1 KGHSH, CDR2 LQKENI. V lost 3 bases to trimming and J lost 6 bases, with 9 bases between them.

The chain couples TRBV5-1 to TRBJ2-5; 7 positions agree with TRBD1. The CDR3 runs 14 residues. J was trimmed by 7 bases and V by 4 bases; bases with no gene match: 10. Germline CDR1 SGHRS, CDR2 YFSETQ. This chain's CDR3 is CASSLDREGGTQYF. The CDR3 nucleotides read TGCGCCAGCAGCCTCGACAGGGAAGGAGGGACCCAGTACTTC.

The chain carries TRBV6-6 and TRBJ1-2; TRBD1 matches 7 bases. Germline assignment: CDR1 MNHNY and CDR2 SVGAGI (reference sequence). V trimming: 6 bases; J trimming: 1 base; junction bases outside the gene matches: 2. This CDR3 contains 13 residues. CDR3 sequence (DNA): TGTGCCAGCAGCGACAGGGTTAACTATGGCTACACCTTC. Protein sequence: CASSDRVNYGYTF.

The chain recombines TRBV30 with TRBJ1-1; 9 bases map to TRBD1. The germline V gene encodes CDR1 GTSNPN and CDR2 SVGIG (reference sequence). This CDR3 spans 15 amino acids. V was pared by 4 bases and J by 4 bases, with 10 bases of the junction left unmatched. Written as DNA, the CDR3 is TGTGCCTGGATTGTACAGGGGGCAGTAGGCACTGAAGCTTTCTTT. Translated, it gives CAWIVQGAVGTEAFF.

This clone was detected a few times. This chain connects TRBV27 to TRBJ2-1; tentatively, D is TRBD2 (7 bases). The CDR3 runs 15 residues. The germline gives CDR1 MNHEY, CDR2 SMNVEV (reference sequence). V gave up 7 bases and J gave up 10 bases, with 23 bases separating them. In DNA form, the CDR3 reads TGTGCCAGCACCCGACGGGGGGCGGCGGTCTGGGAGCAGTTCTTC. Encoded protein: CASTRRGAAVWEQFF.

This clone was observed a single time. DNA for the CDR3: TGTGCCAGCAGTGCGGGGGGGTTGATTGAGAAACTGTTTTTT. This gives the protein CASSAGGLIEKLFF. This chain links TRBV25-1 with TRBJ1-4, with D tentatively TRBD1 (5 bases). The germline V gene has CDR1 MGHDK and CDR2 SYGVNS. This CDR3 spans 14 amino acids. Trimming removed 4 bases from V and 11 bases from J, with 17 bases in between.

This clone was seen ten or more times. Sequence at one end of the junction differs from germline and may be a read error. Other nucleotide sequences in the sample specify the same CDR3. The chain combines TRBV5-1 with TRBJ1-3, with a weak D call TRBD1 (6 bases). The germline gives CDR1 SGHRS, CDR2 YFSETQ. CDR3 length: 12 amino acids. The CDR3 is CASSLEGDTIYF. CDR3 DNA sequence: TGTGCCAGCAGCTTGGAGGGGGACACCATATATTTT.

V usage is TRBV24-1 and J usage is TRBJ2-4; 9 nucleotides agree with TRBD1. The CDR3 contains 15 residues. J lost 5 bases, V lost 3 bases, and 4 bases had no gene match. The germline gives CDR1 KGHDR, CDR2 SFDVKD. In DNA, the CDR3 is TGTGCCACCAGTGATCCGGGACAGGGACAAAACATTCAGTACTTC. This sequence encodes CATSDPGQGQNIQYF.

The CDR3 nucleotides are TGCGCCAGCAGCCCTAAGGGACAGGACTACGAGCAGTACGTC. Its translation is CASSPKGQDYEQYV. The rearrangement joins TRBV10-2 to TRBJ2-7, with 8 positions matching TRBD1. V dropped 6 bases and J dropped 3; count of bases not matched to a gene: 7. Germline V gives CDR1 WSHSY, CDR2 SAAADI. The CDR3 has 14 residues.

The gene calls are TRBV6-2 or TRBV6-3 and TRBJ2-1, with a possible D match to TRBD2 (6 bases). The CDR3 is made up of 14 amino acids. Trimming took 2 bases from V and 9 from J, leaving 14 bases between them. Germline V gene data show CDR1 as MNHEY and CDR2 as SVGEGT. The CDR3 loop is CASSYKGKAGEQFF. CDR3 coding DNA: TGTGCCAGCAGTTACAAGGGAAAAGCGGGTGAGCAGTTCTTC.

V usage is TRBV6-5 and J usage is TRBJ1-1, with D possibly matching TRBD1 (5 bases). This CDR3 is 12 amino acids long. The V gene's germline CDR1 is MNHEY and CDR2 SVGAGI. Trimming removed 2 bases at V and 7 bases at J, with 8 bases between. In DNA form, the CDR3 reads TGTGCCAGCAGTTACAGGCAGGGTGAAGCTTTCTTT. Residues: CASSYRQGEAFF.

This clone was counted between two and nine times. The V gene is TRBV3-1 (or the pseudogene TRBV3-2), the J gene TRBJ1-1; D is undetermined. Per germline, CDR1 LGHDT and CDR2 YNNKEL (reference sequence). There are 15 residues in the CDR3. Deletions cut 2 bases from V and 1 base from J, with 11 bases between. The CDR3 loop is CASSQWYTPNTEAFF. The CDR3 DNA reads as TGTGCCAGCAGCCAATGGTACACGCCGAACACTGAAGCTTTCTTT.

V usage is TRBV1 and J usage is TRBJ1-6; whether TRBD1, the table's D call, matches the DNA was not checked. TRBV1 is given as a pseudogene. CDR3 length: 18 residues. CDR3 residues: CTSSQVGGTGESRSPLHF. The CDR3, as DNA: TGCACCAGCAGCCAAGTGGGCGGGACAGGGGAATCGAGGTCACCCCTCCACTTT.

The V and J genes are TRBV2 and TRBJ2-5; TRBD2 matches 7 bases. The CDR3 length is 14 residues. Trimming at V came to 4 bases and at J to 3 bases, leaving 5 bases not matched to a gene. Germline CDR1 is SNHLY and CDR2 is FYNNEI. The CDR3 DNA sequence: TGTGCCAGCAGTGTGGGGCTAGCGGAAGAGACCCAGTACTTC. Protein sequence: CASSVGLAEETQYF.

The chain has TRBV10-2 and TRBJ1-6; the D gene is possibly TRBD1 (5 bases). CDR3 size: 16 residues. The V end was cut by 5 bases, the J end by 8 bases, with 19 bases between. Germline CDR1 reads WSHSY; CDR2 reads SAAADI. CDR3 residues: CASSPQPDSSHSPLHF. The CDR3 DNA follows: TGCGCCAGCAGTCCCCAACCCGACAGTTCCCATTCACCCCTCCACTTT.

Turning to this clone: Its ends do not fully match the called genes, so a read error is possible. V usage is TRBV5-1 and J usage is TRBJ1-1; D is perhaps TRBD1 (6 bases). The CDR3 extends over 14 amino acids. Germline V lookup: CDR1 SGHRS, CDR2 YFSETQ. The CDR3 spells CASSLTQGNTEAFF. The CDR3 DNA is TGTGCCAGCAGCTTAACACAGGGGAACACTGAAGCTTTCTTT.